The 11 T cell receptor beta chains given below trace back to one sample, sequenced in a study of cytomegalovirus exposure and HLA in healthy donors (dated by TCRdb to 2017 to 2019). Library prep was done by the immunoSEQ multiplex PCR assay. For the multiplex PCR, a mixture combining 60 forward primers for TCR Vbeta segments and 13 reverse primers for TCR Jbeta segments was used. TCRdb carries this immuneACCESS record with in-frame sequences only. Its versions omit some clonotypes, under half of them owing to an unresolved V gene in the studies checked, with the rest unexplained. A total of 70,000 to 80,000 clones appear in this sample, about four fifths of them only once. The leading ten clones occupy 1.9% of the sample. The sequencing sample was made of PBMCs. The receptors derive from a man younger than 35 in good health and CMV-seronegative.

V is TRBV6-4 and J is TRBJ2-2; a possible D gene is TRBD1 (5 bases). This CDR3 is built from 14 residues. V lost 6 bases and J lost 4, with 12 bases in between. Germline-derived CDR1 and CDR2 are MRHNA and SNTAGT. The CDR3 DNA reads TGTGCCAGCAGCAGGGAATCGGGCACCGGGGAGCTGTTTTTT. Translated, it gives CASSRESGTGELFF.

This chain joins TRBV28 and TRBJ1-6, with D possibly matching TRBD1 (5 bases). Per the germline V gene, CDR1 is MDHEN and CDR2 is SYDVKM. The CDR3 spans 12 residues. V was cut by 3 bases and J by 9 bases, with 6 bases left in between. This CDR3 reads CASSFGGSPLHF. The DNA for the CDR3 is TGTGCCAGCAGTTTCGGGGGTTCACCCCTCCACTTT. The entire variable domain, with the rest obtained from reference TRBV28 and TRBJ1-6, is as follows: DVKVTQSSRYLVKRTGEKVFLECVQDMDHENMFWYRQDPGLGLRLIYFSYDVKMKEKGDIPEGYSVSREKKERFSLILESASTNQTSMYLCASSFGGSPLHFGNGTRLTVT.

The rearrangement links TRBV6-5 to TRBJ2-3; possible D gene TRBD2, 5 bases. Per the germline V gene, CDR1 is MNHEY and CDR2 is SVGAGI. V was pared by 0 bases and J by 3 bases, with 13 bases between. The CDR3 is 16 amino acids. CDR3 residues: CASSYSRLAWTDTQYF. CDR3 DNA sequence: TGTGCCAGCAGTTACTCGAGGCTAGCCTGGACAGATACGCAGTATTTT.

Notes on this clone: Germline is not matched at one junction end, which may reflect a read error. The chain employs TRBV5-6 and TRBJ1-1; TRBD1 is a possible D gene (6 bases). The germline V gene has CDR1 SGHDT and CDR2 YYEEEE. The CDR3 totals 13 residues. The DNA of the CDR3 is TGTGCCAGCAGAAGGACAGAGAACACTGAAGCTATCTTT. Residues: CASRRTENTEAIF.

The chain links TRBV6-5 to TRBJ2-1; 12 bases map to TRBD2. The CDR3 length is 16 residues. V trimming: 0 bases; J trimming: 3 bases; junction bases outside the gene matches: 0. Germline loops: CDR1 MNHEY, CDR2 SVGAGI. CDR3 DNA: TGTGCCAGCAGTTACTCGACTAGCGGGAGCTACAATGAGCAGTTCTTC. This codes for CASSYSTSGSYNEQFF.

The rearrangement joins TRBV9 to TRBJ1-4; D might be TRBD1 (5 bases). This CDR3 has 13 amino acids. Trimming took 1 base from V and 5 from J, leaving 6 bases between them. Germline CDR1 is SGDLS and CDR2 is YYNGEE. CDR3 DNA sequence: TGTGCCAGCAGCGTATCAGGGAATGAAAAACTGTTTTTT. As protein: CASSVSGNEKLFF.

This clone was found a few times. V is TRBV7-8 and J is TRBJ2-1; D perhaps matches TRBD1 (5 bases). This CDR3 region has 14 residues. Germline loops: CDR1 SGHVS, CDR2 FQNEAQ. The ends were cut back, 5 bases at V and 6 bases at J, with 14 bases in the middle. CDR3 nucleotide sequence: TGTGCCAGCAGCCCCCGCAGGCAGGGCAATGAGCAGTTCTTC. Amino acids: CASSPRRQGNEQFF.

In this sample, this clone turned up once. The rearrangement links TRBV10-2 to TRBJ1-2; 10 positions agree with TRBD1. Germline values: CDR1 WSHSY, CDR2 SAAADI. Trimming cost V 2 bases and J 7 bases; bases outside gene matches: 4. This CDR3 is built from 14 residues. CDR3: CASSEPGQGPGYTF. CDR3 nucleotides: TGCGCCAGCAGTGAGCCGGGACAGGGGCCTGGCTACACCTTC.

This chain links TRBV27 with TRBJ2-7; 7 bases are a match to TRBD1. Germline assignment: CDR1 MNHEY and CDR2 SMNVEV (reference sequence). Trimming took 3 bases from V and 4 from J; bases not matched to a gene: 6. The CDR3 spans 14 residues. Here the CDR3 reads CASSFEGQSYEQYF. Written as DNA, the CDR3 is TGTGCCAGCAGTTTTGAGGGACAGAGTTACGAGCAGTACTTC.

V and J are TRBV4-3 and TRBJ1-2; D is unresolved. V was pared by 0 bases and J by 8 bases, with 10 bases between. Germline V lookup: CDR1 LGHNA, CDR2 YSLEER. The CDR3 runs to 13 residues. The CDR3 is CASSQDLAGGYTF. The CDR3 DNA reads TGCGCCAGCAGCCAAGATCTCGCCGGGGGCTACACCTTC.

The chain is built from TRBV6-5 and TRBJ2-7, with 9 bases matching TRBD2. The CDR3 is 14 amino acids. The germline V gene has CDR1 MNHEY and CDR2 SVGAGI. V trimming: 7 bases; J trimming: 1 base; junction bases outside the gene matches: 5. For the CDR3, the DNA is TGTGCCAGCAAAATAGCGGGAGAATCCTACGAGCAGTACTTC. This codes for CASKIAGESYEQYF.